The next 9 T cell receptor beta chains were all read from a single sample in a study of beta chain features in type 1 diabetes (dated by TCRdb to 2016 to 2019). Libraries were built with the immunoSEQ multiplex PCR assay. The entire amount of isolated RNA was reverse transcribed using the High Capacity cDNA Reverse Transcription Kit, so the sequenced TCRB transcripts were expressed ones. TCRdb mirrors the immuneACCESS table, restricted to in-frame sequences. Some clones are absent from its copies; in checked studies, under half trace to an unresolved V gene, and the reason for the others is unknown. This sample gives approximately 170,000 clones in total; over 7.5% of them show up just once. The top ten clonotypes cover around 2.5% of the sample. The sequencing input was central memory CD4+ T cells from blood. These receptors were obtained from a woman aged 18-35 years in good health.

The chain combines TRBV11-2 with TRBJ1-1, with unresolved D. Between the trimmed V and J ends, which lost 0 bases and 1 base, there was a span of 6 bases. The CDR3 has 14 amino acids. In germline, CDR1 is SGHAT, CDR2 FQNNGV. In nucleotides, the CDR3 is TGTGCCAGCAGCTTAGATCCCGGGAACACTGAAGCTTTCTTT. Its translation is CASSLDPGNTEAFF. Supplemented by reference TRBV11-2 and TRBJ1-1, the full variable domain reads EAGVAQSPRYKIIEKRQSVAFWCNPISGHATLYWYQQILGQGPKLLIQFQNNGVVDDSQLPKDRFSAERLKGVDSTLKIQPAKLEDSAVYLCASSLDPGNTEAFFGQGTRLTVV.

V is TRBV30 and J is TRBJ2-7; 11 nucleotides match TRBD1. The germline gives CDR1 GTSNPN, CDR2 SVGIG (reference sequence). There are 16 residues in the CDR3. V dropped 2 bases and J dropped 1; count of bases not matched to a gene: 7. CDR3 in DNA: TGTGCCTGGAGTCCAGGGGACAGGGGGATTTCCTACGAGCAGTACTTC. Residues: CAWSPGDRGISYEQYF.

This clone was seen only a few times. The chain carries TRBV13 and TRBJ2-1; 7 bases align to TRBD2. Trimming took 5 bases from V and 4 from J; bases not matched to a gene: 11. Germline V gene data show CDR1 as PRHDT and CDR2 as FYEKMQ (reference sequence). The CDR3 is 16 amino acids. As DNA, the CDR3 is TGTGCCAGCAGCCCGCCGGAGTCCGGGGGGTACAATGAGCAGTTCTTC. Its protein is CASSPPESGGYNEQFF.

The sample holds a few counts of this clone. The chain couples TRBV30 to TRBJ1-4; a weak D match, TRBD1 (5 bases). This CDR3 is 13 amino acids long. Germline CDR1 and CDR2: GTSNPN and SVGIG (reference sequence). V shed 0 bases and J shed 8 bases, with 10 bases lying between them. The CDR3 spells CAWSVNRMEKLFF. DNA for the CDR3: TGTGCCTGGAGTGTTAACAGGATGGAAAAACTGTTTTTT.

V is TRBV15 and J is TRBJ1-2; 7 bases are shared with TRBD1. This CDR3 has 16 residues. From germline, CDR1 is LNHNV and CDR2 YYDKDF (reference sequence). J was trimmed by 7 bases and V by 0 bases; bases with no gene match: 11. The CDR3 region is CATSRDRGQGVSGYTF. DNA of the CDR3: TGTGCCACCAGCAGAGATAGGGGGCAGGGAGTAAGTGGCTACACCTTC.

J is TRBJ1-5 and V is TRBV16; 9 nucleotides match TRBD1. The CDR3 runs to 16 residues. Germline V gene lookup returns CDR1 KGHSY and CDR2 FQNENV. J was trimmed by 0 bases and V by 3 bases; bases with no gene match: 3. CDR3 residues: CASSQNRGLSNQPQHF. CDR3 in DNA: TGTGCCAGCAGCCAGAACAGGGGGCTTAGCAATCAGCCCCAGCATTTT.

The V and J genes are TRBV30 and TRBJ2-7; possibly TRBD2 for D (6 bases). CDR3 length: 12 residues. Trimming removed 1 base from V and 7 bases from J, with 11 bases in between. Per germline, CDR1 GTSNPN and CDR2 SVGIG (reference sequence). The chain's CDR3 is CAWSAGTQEQYF. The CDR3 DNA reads TGTGCCTGGAGTGCGGGGACTCAAGAGCAGTACTTC.

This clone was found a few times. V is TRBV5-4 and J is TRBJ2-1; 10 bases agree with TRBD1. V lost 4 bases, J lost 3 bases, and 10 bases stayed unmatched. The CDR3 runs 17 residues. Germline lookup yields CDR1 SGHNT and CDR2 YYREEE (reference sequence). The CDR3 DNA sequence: TGTGCCAGCAGCCCGGGGGCCGGGACAGGGGTCTACAATGAGCAGTTCTTC. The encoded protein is CASSPGAGTGVYNEQFF.

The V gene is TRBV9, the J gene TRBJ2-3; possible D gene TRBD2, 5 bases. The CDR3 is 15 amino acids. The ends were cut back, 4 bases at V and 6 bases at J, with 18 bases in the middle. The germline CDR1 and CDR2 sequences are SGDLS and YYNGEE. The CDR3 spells CASSPLASRVDTQYF. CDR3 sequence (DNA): TGTGCCAGCAGCCCCCTAGCCTCCCGGGTGGATACGCAGTATTTT.